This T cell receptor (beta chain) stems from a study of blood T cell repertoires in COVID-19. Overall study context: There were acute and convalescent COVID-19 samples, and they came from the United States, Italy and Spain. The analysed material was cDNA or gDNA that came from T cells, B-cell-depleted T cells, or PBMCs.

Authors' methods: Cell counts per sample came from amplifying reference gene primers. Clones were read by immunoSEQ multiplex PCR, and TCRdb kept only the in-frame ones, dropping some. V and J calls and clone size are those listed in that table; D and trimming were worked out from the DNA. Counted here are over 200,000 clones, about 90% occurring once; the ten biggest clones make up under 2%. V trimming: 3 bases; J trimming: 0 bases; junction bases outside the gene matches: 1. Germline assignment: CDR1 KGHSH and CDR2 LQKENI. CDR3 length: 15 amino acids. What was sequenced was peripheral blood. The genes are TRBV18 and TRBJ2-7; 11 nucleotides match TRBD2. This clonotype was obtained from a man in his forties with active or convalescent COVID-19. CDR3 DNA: TGTGCCAGCTCACCCGGGACTAGCGGCTCCTACGAGCAGTACTTC. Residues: CASSPGTSGSYEQYF.